Below, 19 T cell receptor beta chains from the same sample are listed, as sequenced in a study of cytomegalovirus exposure and HLA in healthy donors. PCR used 60 Vbeta primers and 13 Jbeta primers. Sequencing used immunoSEQ multiplex PCR; TCRdb keeps in-frame clones, though not all of them. The table shows fewer than 200,000 clones, with roughly 80% occurring only once. The sample was PBMCs. All receptors come from a woman between 50 and 59 years old in good health and CMV-seropositive.

V usage is TRBV7-9 and J usage is TRBJ2-5, with 8 bases that match TRBD1. The CDR3 has 14 amino acids. V lost 4 bases to trimming and J lost 5 bases; unmatched junction nucleotides: 6. CDR1 and CDR2 from the germline V gene are SEHNR and FQNEAQ (reference sequence). DNA of the CDR3: TGTGCCAGCAGCTCCGGACAGGGAGAGGAGACCCAGTACTTC. Its protein is CASSSGQGEETQYF.

This clone was seen a handful of times. V usage is TRBV5-4 and J usage is TRBJ2-2, with a weak D call TRBD2 (6 bases). Germline values: CDR1 SGHNT, CDR2 YYREEE (reference sequence). V was cut by 3 bases and J by 8 bases, with 8 bases left in between. The CDR3 loop spans 12 amino acids. CDR3 in amino acids: CASSSSAGELFF. CDR3 DNA: TGTGCCAGCAGCTCTAGCGCTGGGGAGCTGTTTTTT.

CDR3 DNA: TGTGCCTGGAGCCGGGACAGGGTAGCAGATACGCAGTATTTT. Residues: CAWSRDRVADTQYF. The chain employs TRBV30 and TRBJ2-3; 9 nucleotides agree with TRBD1. This CDR3 spans 14 amino acids. Germline-derived CDR1 and CDR2 are GTSNPN and SVGIG (reference sequence). V lost 3 bases to trimming and J lost 4 bases; unmatched junction nucleotides: 5.

This clone was observed once. The chain joins TRBV29-1 to TRBJ1-2; D is undetermined. CDR1 is SQVTM, CDR2 ANQGSEA, per germline. The ends were cut back, 5 bases at V and 3 bases at J, with 16 bases in the middle. The CDR3 extends over 14 amino acids. DNA of the CDR3: TGCAGCGTTACTCCATTCGGGGATGACTATGGCTACACCTTC. Translated, it gives CSVTPFGDDYGYTF.

The chain combines TRBV5-1 with TRBJ2-7; the D is unclear. The CDR3 extends over 14 amino acids. Germline V lookup: CDR1 SGHRS, CDR2 YFSETQ. V dropped 0 bases and J dropped 0 bases, with 7 bases sitting between them. The CDR3 DNA reads TGCGCCAGCAGCTTGGACTGGAGCTCCTACGAGCAGTACTTC. It specifies CASSLDWSSYEQYF.

The V gene is TRBV18, the J gene TRBJ2-7, with TRBD2 identical over 15 bases. Germline values: CDR1 KGHSH, CDR2 LQKENI. The CDR3 has 17 residues. V shed 3 bases, J shed 4 bases, and the junction held 7 bases outside the gene matches. The CDR3 sequence is CASSPGTSGGKGYEQYF. In DNA form, the CDR3 reads TGTGCCAGCTCACCCGGGACTAGCGGGGGGAAGGGGTACGAGCAGTACTTC.

This rearrangement joins TRBV2 to TRBJ1-5; D not resolved. The CDR3 is 14 amino acids. CDR1 and CDR2 from the germline V gene are SNHLY and FYNNEI. V lost 3 bases and J 9 bases, leaving 15 bases between the germline ends. The chain's CDR3 is CASSEGTEGRPQHF. The DNA for the CDR3 is TGTGCCAGCAGTGAGGGAACAGAGGGTCGGCCCCAGCATTTT.

J is TRBJ2-5 and V is TRBV7-9; perhaps TRBD1 as D (5 bases). Trimming shortened V by 10 bases and J by 1 base, and 13 bases separated the two germline ends. This CDR3 spans 13 amino acids. From germline, CDR1 is SEHNR and CDR2 FQNEAQ (reference sequence). CDR3 residues: CATGSGPQETQYF. The CDR3 region has the DNA TGTGCCACCGGGTCAGGGCCCCAAGAGACCCAGTACTTC.

This clone was observed a single time. CDR3 DNA sequence: TGTGCCAAACCCAGGGCGTGCACTGAAGCTTTCTTT. Encoded protein: CAKPRACTEAFF. The genes are TRBV21-1 and TRBJ1-1; the D segment call TRBD1 is taken from the table without a DNA check. TRBV21-1 is a known pseudogene. CDR3 length equals 12 residues.

This clone appeared a few times. The genes are TRBV14 and TRBJ2-1, with 14 nucleotides matching TRBD2. V trimming: 0 bases; J trimming: 6 bases; junction bases outside the gene matches: 10. Germline values: CDR1 SGHDN, CDR2 FVKESK. The CDR3 is made up of 19 amino acids. CDR3 nucleotides: TGTGCCAGCAGCCAAGACCCCCCTGGACTAGCGGGGGGCGGCAATGAGCAGTTCTTC. This translates into CASSQDPPGLAGGGNEQFF. The whole variable domain, remainder taken from reference TRBV14 and TRBJ2-1, is EAGVTQFPSHSVIEKGQTVTLRCDPISGHDNLYWYRRVMGKEIKFLLHFVKESKQDESGMPNNRFLAERTGGTYSTLKVQPAELEDSGVYFCASSQDPPGLAGGGNEQFFGPGTRLTVL.

The chain joins TRBV15 to TRBJ2-5, with a possible D match to TRBD2 (6 bases). The V gene lost 0 bases and the J gene lost 3 bases, with 17 bases spanning the gap. This CDR3 is built from 17 residues. Looked up from germline, CDR1 is LNHNV and CDR2 is YYDKDF (reference sequence). The CDR3 here is CATSREYRDFKKETQYF. The CDR3, as DNA: TGTGCCACCAGCAGAGAATACCGGGACTTCAAAAAAGAGACCCAGTACTTC.

V gene TRBV4-1 combines with J gene TRBJ2-7, with 8 bases fitting TRBD2. Germline V lookup: CDR1 MGHRA, CDR2 YSYEKL. With 0 bases clipped from V and 4 bases from J, the junction kept 8 bases outside the gene matches. The CDR3 consists of 16 residues. Here the CDR3 reads CASSQEGFLAGYEQYF. The CDR3 DNA reads as TGCGCCAGCAGCCAAGAGGGGTTCCTAGCGGGTTACGAGCAGTACTTC.

This sequence joins TRBV6-5 and TRBJ1-5, with D hard to call. The CDR3 is made up of 15 amino acids. The germline V gene has CDR1 MNHEY and CDR2 SVGAGI. Trimming cost V 0 bases and J 9 bases, with 15 bases left between them. CDR3 sequence (DNA): TGTGCCAGCAGTTACTCCTCGCCCGGGGTTGGGCCCCAGCATTTT. Its translation: CASSYSSPGVGPQHF.

This clone was picked up one time. The J gene is TRBJ2-7, the V gene TRBV19; 11 bases line up with TRBD1. Germline V lookup: CDR1 LNHDA, CDR2 SQIVND (reference sequence). The trim removed 8 bases at V and 12 bases at J, leaving 9 bases unmatched. The CDR3 is 12 amino acids. The CDR3 coding sequence is TGTGCCAGTCGGGACAGGGGGAGTGTACCGTACTTC. Encoded protein: CASRDRGSVPYF.

This chain uses TRBV11-1 with TRBJ2-7, with 9 nucleotides matching TRBD1. V shed 5 bases and J 1 base; nucleotides not matched to a gene: 9. Germline V gene data show CDR1 as SGHAT and CDR2 as FQDESV (reference sequence). This CDR3 is 16 amino acids long. The DNA for the CDR3 is TGTGCCAGCAGCAAACTGGCGGGGACAGGGTCCTACGAGCAGTACTTC. Protein: CASSKLAGTGSYEQYF. The full variable domain, with the rest looked up from reference TRBV11-1 and TRBJ2-7, is EAEVAQSPRYKITEKSQAVAFWCDPISGHATLYWYRQILGQGPELLVQFQDESVVDDSQLPKDRFSAERLKGVDSTLKIQPAELGDSAMYLCASSKLAGTGSYEQYFGPGTRLTVT.

This clone was detected only a few times. The chain combines TRBV29-1 with TRBJ2-1; tentative D call: TRBD2 (6 bases). This CDR3 is 16 amino acids long. Trimming removed 2 bases at V and 9 bases at J, with 23 bases between. Germline V gene lookup returns CDR1 SQVTM and CDR2 ANQGSEA. Here the CDR3 reads CSVERKRSGGSGEQFF. CDR3 sequence (DNA): TGCAGCGTTGAAAGGAAACGTAGTGGGGGGTCGGGTGAGCAGTTCTTC.

The V and J genes are TRBV28 and TRBJ1-2; D uncertain. This CDR3 contains 14 residues. Trimming cost V 6 bases and J 0 bases, with 11 bases left between them. Germline V gives CDR1 MDHEN, CDR2 SYDVKM. The CDR3 nucleotides read TGTGCCAGCAGCGAAACCGGGACTAACTATGGCTACACCTTC. The encoded protein is CASSETGTNYGYTF.

The chain employs TRBV2 and TRBJ2-1; the D is unclear. Trimming left V 8 bases short and J 9 bases short, with 11 bases between. Per the germline V gene, CDR1 is SNHLY and CDR2 is FYNNEI. The length of the CDR3 is 11 residues. Here the CDR3 DNA reads TGTGCCAGCTCCCTGATCGGTGAGCAGTTCTTC. Translated: CASSLIGEQFF.

The chain recombines TRBV29-1 with TRBJ1-2; D unresolved. Germline loops: CDR1 SQVTM, CDR2 ANQGSEA. Deletions cut 0 bases from V and 4 bases from J, with 9 bases between. The CDR3 runs to 13 residues. The CDR3, as DNA: TGCAGCGTTGAAGATCCAAGACTCTATGGCTACACCTTC. Protein: CSVEDPRLYGYTF.